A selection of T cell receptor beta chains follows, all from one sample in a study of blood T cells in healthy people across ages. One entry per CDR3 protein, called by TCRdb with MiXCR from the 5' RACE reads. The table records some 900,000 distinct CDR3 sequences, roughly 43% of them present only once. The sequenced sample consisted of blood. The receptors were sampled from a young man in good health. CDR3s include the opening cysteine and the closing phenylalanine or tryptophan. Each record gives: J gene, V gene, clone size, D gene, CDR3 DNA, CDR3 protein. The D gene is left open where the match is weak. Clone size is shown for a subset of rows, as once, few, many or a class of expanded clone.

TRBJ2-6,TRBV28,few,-,TGTGCCAGCAGTCCAACAGGGACTGGGGCCAACGTCCTGACTTTC,CASSPTGTGANVLTF
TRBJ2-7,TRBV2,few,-,TGTGCCAGCAGTTCGGACCCCTCCTCATCCTACGAGCAGTACTTC,CASSSDPSSSYEQYF
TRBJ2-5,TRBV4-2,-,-,TGTGCCAGCAGCCAAGATTGGCGGCAGCAAGAGACCCAGTACTTC,CASSQDWRQQETQYF
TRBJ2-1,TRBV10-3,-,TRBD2,TGTGCCATCAGCCGAGCGGGAGATGGGACCAATGAGCAGTTCTTC,CAISRAGDGTNEQFF
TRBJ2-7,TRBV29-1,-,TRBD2,TGCAGCGTACGGATAGCGGGGGGGCATACCGAGCAGTACTTC,CSVRIAGGHTEQYF
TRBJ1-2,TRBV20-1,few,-,TGCAGTGCTAGAGAGACGGAACCTAACTATGGCTACACCTTC,CSARETEPNYGYTF
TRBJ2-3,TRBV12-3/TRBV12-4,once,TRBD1,TGTGCCAGCAGGGCCAGGGGGCAGTCAGATACGCAGTATTTT,CASRARGQSDTQYF
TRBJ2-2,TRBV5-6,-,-,TGTGCCAGCGCTTTTCGGGGCGGAGGCGGGGAGCTGTTTTTT,CASAFRGGGGELFF
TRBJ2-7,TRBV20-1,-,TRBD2,TGCAGTGCTGGACTAGCGGGGGGTGTCTACGAGCAGTACTTC,CSAGLAGGVYEQYF
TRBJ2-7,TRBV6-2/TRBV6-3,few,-,TGTGCCAGCAGTTGGGACGGGCCCTACGAGCAGTACTTC,CASSWDGPYEQYF
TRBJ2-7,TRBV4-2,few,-,TGTGCCAGCAGCCAAGATCAAACAGGGTTATTCTACGAGCAGTACTTC,CASSQDQTGLFYEQYF
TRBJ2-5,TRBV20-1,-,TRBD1,TGCAGATCTGGGACAGATCTTGAGCAGTACTTC,CRSGTDLEQYF
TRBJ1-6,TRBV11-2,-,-,TGTGCCAGCAGCTCGACAGGAGAATATTCACCCCTCCACTTT,CASSSTGEYSPLHF
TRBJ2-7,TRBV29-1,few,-,TGCAGCGTTGAAGTTTCAGGCTTTGACGAGCAGTACTTC,CSVEVSGFDEQYF
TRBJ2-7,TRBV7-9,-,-,TGTGCCAGCAGCCCCCCTCGGCTAGCCTACGAGCAGTACTTC,CASSPPRLAYEQYF
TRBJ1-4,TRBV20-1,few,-,TGCAGTGCTAGACTGACAACTAATGAAAAACTGTTTTTT,CSARLTTNEKLFF
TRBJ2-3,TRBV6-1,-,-,TGTGCCAGCAGGCGGGGCCCTAGTTCCCTCGGCACAGATACGCAGTATTTT,CASRRGPSSLGTDTQYF
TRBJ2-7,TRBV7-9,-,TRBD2,TGTGCCAGCAGCTTAGTGGATAGCGGGAGGAACGAGCAGTACTTC,CASSLVDSGRNEQYF
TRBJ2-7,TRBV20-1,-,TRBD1,TGCAGTACCATGCTAGGTGAGACAGGGGTCTACGAGCAGTACTTC,CSTMLGETGVYEQYF
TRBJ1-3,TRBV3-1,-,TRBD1,TGTGCCAGCAGCCGGGACAGATATGGAAACACCATATATTTT,CASSRDRYGNTIYF
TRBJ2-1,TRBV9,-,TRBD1,TGTGCCAGCAGCCTCAGGGGGCCCCCCGGAGGGGATGAGCAGTTCTTC,CASSLRGPPGGDEQFF
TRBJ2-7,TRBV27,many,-,TGTGCCAGCAGTTTAGGACAGGAGGGTACCTTAGTCGGCGAGCAGTACTTC,CASSLGQEGTLVGEQYF
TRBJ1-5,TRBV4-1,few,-,TGCGCCAGCAGCCAATCAGGGATTCAGCCCCAGCATTTT,CASSQSGIQPQHF
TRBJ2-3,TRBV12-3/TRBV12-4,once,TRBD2,TGTGCCAGCAGCCGATGGGGGGGGGTAGGAGATACGCAGTATTTT,CASSRWGGVGDTQYF
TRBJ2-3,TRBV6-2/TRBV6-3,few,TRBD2,TGTGCCAGCAGTTCCCTCTCGCGGGGGGGCCGGTCGTCCCATACGCAGTATTTT,CASSSLSRGGRSSHTQYF
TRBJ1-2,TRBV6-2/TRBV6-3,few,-,TGTGCCAGCAGTTACGGCGACGGCGGCTATGGCTACACCTTC,CASSYGDGGYGYTF
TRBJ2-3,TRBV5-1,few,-,TGCGCCAGCAGCCTAGGGGAGGATGGAGGTACGCAGTATTTT,CASSLGEDGGTQYF
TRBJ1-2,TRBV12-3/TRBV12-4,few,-,TGTGCCAGCAGCCCCTCCGGGTCCTTCTATGGCTACACCTTC,CASSPSGSFYGYTF
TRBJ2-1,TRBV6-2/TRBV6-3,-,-,TGTGCCACGGGGGAGTACAATGAGCAGTTCTTC,CATGEYNEQFF
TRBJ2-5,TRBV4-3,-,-,TGCGCCAGCAGCCAAGATCGCGGGCAGACCTACAATGAGCAGTACTTC,CASSQDRGQTYNEQYF
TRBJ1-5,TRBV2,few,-,TGTGCCAGCAGTGAAGGCGGAGTCTATAGCAATCAGCCCCAGCATTTT,CASSEGGVYSNQPQHF
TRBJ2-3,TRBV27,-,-,TGTGCCGGCACGGACTTACCCACAGATACGCAGTATTTT,CAGTDLPTDTQYF
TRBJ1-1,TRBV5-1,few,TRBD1,TGCGCCAGCTCCGGGACAGGGGTCTCTGAAGCTTTCTTT,CASSGTGVSEAFF
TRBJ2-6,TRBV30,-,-,TGTGCCTGGAGTGTTGGTTTTACTGGGGCCAACGTCCTGACTTTC,CAWSVGFTGANVLTF
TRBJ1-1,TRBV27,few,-,TGTGCCAGCAGTTTATCCCCGGGACTGAGGATGAACACTGAAGCTTTCTTT,CASSLSPGLRMNTEAFF
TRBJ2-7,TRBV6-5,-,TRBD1,TGTGCCAGCAGTTACTCGAACTTGGGACAGAGAGGGTACGAGCAGTACTTC,CASSYSNLGQRGYEQYF
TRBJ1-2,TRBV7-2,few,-,TGTGCCAGCAGCTTAACGCGGCTGGGCTACACCTTC,CASSLTRLGYTF
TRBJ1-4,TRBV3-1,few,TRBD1,TGTGCCAGCAGCCCCGACAGGGGCCGGGCAACTAATGAAAAACTGTTTTTT,CASSPDRGRATNEKLFF
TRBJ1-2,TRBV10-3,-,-,TGTGCCATCAGAGAGGGACCGACAGATTTCTATGGCTACACCTTC,CAIREGPTDFYGYTF
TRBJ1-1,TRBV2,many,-,TGTGCCAGGGGAGGGGGATCGAACACTGAAGCTTTCTTT,CARGGGSNTEAFF
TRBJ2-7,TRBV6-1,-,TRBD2,TGTGCCAGCAGTCTTCTTCGACTAGCGGGCCCTTCCTACGAGCAGTACTTC,CASSLLRLAGPSYEQYF
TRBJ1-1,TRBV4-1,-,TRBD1,TGCGCCAGCAGCCATTATGCGGACAGGGCCTTGAACACTGAAGCTTTCTTT,CASSHYADRALNTEAFF
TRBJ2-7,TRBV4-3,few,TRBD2,TGCGCCAGCAGCCTAAGATGGCCAGCGGGGGGCTACGAGCAGTACTTC,CASSLRWPAGGYEQYF
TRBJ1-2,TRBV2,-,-,TGTGCCAGCAGTGGTATAGGGCAAAGGGGCTACACCTTC,CASSGIGQRGYTF
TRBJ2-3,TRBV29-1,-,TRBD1,TGCAGCGTAGCAACCGCGACAGGGACGATAGATACGCAGTATTTT,CSVATATGTIDTQYF
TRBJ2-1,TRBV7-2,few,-,TGTGCCAGCAGCAAGGGAGGAAATGACAATGAGCAGTTCTTC,CASSKGGNDNEQFF
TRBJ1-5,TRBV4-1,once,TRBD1,TGCGCCAGCAGCCAAGAAGACAGGGTAGGTCAGCCCCAGCATTTT,CASSQEDRVGQPQHF
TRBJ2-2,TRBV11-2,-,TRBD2,TGTGCCAGCCGGCTAGCGGGTCTTGTCCGTGGCGGGGAGCTGTTTTTT,CASRLAGLVRGGELFF
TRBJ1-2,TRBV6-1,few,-,TGTGCCAGCAGTGAAGGGGCTCGTGGCTACACCTTC,CASSEGARGYTF
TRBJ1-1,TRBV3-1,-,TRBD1,TGTGCCAGCAGCTCGGCGACAGGGGAGAACACTGAAGCTTTCTTT,CASSSATGENTEAFF
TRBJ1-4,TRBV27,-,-,TGCGCCAGCAGTCGTCGACGGGGTCCTAATGAAAAACTGTTTTTT,CASSRRRGPNEKLFF
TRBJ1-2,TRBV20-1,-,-,TGCAGTGCTAGAGATCAAATAAGGGGCGCTGGCTACACCTTC,CSARDQIRGAGYTF
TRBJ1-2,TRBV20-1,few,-,TGCAGTGCTAGTATCGTAGCAGGTGGCTACACCTTC,CSASIVAGGYTF
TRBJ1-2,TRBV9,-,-,TGTGCCAGCAGCGTGGGGGCAGAAGGTTATGGCTACACCTTC,CASSVGAEGYGYTF